Listed here are 3 T cell receptor beta chains from one sample, sequenced in a study of long-term antiretroviral therapy in people with HIV. Running of the v3.0 immunoSEQ assay took place at survey level. The table came from immunoSEQ multiplex PCR; TCRdb's copy has only in-frame clones and leaves some out. This sample has 27,000 or so clones, with 75% to 85% found just once. The specimen was unsorted PBMCs, collected 2.9 years after starting antiretroviral therapy. Receptors were obtained from a middle-aged man with HIV.

This clone appeared once. The chain is built from TRBV5-4 and TRBJ1-4; D may be TRBD1 (5 bases). With 3 bases removed from V and 10 bases from J, the gap between germline ends came to 25 bases. The CDR3 loop spans 17 amino acids. Germline loops: CDR1 SGHNT, CDR2 YYREEE (reference sequence). CDR3 sequence: CASSSGTRADSGGKLFF. DNA of the CDR3: TGTGCCAGCAGCTCCGGAACCAGGGCAGATTCCGGGGGAAAACTGTTTTTT.

This clone was picked up a small number of times. The V call is TRBV6-6, the J call TRBJ1-1; D uncertain. Trimming removed 6 bases from V and 7 bases from J, with 3 bases in between. CDR1 is MNHNY and CDR2 is SVGAGI in the germline V gene (reference sequence). This CDR3 contains 9 residues. CDR3 protein: CASRGEAFF. The CDR3 DNA sequence: TGTGCCAGCAGGGGTGAAGCTTTCTTT.

The chain carries TRBV5-1 and TRBJ1-1, with 10 bases matching TRBD1. From germline, CDR1 is SGHRS and CDR2 YFSETQ. V lost 4 bases and J lost 7; bases outside the gene matches: 7. The CDR3 runs 14 residues. CDR3 nucleotide sequence: TGCGCCAGCAGCCGACCGGGACAGGGGTTTGAAGCTTTCTTT. Its translation is CASSRPGQGFEAFF.